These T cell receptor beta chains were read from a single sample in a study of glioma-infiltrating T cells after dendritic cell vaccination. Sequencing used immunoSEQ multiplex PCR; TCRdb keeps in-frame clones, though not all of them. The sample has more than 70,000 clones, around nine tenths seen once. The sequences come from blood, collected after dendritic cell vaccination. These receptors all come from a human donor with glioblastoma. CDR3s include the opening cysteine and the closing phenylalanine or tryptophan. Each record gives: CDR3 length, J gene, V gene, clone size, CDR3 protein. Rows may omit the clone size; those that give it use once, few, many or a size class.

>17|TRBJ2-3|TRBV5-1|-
CASSLGNRGYGTDTQYF
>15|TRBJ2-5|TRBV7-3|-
CASSLISGNQETQYF
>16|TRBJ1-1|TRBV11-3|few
CASSPGTGQGSREAFF
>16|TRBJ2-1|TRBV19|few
CASSKTLAGGFDEQFF
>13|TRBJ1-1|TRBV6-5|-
CASSYYRETEAFF
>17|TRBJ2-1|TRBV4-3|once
CASSQASRPQDYNEQFF
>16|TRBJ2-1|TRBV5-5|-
CASSLFPSGHYNEQFF
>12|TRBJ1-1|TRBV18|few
CASSRQAEEAFF
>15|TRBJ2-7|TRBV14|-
CASSQGMGRSYEQYF
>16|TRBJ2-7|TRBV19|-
CASSSSSGQSSYEQYF
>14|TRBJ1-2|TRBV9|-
CASSVRDAIYGYTF
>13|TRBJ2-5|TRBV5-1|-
CASSGDWQETQYF
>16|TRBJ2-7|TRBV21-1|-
CASSKVGRSWRDEQYF
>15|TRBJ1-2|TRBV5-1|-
CASSVAEGTNYGYTF
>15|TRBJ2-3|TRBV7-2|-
CASSLNGRGTDTQYF
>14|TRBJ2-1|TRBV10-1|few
CASSDWRGNNEQFF
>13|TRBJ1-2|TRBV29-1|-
CSVTGQGDYGYTF
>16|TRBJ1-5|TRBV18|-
CASSPSTGTVNQPQHF
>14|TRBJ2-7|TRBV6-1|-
CASSVNGQGPEQYF
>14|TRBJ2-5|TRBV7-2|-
CASSTRFGQETQYF
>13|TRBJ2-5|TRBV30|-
CAWSLGQGETQYF
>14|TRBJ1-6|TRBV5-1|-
CASTALVGESPLHF
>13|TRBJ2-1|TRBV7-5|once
CVRNESHRVEQFF
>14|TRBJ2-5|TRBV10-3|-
CAISGSGGSETQYF
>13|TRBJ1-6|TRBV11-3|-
CASSLTRDSPLHF
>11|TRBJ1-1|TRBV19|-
CASSRGSEAFF